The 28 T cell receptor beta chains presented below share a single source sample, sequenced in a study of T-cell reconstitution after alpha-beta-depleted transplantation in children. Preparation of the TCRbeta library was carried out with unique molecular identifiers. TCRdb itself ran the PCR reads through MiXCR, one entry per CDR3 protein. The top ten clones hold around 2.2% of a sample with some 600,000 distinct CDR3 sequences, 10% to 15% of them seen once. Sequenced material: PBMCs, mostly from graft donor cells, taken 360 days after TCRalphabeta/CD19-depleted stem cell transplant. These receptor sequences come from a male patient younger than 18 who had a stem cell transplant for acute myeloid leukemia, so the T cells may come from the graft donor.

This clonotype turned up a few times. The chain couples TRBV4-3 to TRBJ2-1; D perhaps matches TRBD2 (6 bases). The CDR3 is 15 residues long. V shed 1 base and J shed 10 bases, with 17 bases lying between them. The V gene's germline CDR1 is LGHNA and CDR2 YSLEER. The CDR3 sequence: CASSQGRGLLDEQFF. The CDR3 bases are TGCGCCAGCAGCCAAGGCCGGGGACTTCTCGACGAGCAGTTCTTC.

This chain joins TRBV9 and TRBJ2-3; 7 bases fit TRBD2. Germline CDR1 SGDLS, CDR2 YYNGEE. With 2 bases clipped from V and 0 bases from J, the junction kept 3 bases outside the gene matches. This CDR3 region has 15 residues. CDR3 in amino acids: CASSVGSGSTDTQYF. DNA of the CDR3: TGTGCCAGCAGCGTCGGTAGCGGGAGCACAGATACGCAGTATTTT.

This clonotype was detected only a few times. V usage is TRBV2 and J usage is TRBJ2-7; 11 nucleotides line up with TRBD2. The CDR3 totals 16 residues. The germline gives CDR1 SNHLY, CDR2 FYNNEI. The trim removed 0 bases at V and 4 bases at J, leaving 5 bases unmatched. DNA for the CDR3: TGTGCCAGCAGTGAAGCGCTTCTAGCGGGAGGATACGAGCAGTACTTC. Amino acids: CASSEALLAGGYEQYF.

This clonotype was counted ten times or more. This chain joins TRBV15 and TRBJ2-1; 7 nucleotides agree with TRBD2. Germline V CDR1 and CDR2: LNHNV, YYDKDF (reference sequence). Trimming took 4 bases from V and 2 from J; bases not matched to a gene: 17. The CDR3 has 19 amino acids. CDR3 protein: CATSIPTAGFFTPYNEQFF. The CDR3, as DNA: TGTGCCACCAGCATACCTACAGCGGGATTTTTCACTCCCTACAATGAGCAGTTCTTC.

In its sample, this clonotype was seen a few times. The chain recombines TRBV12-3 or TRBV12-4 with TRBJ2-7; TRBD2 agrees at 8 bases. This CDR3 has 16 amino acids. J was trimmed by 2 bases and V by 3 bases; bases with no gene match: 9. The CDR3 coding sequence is TGTGCCAGCAGTTTCTTAGGCGGGGGGCGCCCCTACGAGCAGTACTTC. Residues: CASSFLGGGRPYEQYF.

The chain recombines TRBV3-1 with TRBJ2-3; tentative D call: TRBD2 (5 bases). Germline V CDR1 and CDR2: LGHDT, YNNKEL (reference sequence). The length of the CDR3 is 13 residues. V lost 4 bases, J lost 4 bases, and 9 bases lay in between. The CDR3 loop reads CASSREIADTQYF. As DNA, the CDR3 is TGTGCCAGCAGCCGGGAGATCGCAGATACGCAGTATTTT.

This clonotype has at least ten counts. The CDR3 spells CASSSGPPLAGLTYEQYF. The CDR3 nucleotides read TGTGCCAGCAGTTCCGGTCCCCCACTAGCGGGGTTAACCTACGAGCAGTACTTC. The chain couples TRBV12-3 or TRBV12-4 to TRBJ2-7; 10 bases agree with TRBD2. The V gene end was trimmed by 4 bases and the J gene end by 2 bases; junction bases not matched to a gene: 14. The length of the CDR3 is 18 residues.

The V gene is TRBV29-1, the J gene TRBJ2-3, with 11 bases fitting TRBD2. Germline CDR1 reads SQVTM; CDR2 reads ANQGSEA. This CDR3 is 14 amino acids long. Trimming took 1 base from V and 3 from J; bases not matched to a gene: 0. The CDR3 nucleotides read TGCAGCGTTGAAGGGACTAGCGGGACAGATACGCAGTATTTT. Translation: CSVEGTSGTDTQYF.

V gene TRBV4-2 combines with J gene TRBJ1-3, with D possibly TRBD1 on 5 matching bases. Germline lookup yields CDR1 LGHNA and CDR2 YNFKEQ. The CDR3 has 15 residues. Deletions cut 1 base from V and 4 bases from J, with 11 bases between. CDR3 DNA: TGTGCCAGCAGCCAAGCGGGGGGATCAGGAAACACCATATATTTT. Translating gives CASSQAGGSGNTIYF.

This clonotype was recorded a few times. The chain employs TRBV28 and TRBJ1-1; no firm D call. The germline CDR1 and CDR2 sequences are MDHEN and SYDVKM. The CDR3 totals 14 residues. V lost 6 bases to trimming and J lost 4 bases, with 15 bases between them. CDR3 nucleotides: TGTGCCAGCAGCCTTCCGGGGTTCACCACTGAAGCTTTCTTT. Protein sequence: CASSLPGFTTEAFF.

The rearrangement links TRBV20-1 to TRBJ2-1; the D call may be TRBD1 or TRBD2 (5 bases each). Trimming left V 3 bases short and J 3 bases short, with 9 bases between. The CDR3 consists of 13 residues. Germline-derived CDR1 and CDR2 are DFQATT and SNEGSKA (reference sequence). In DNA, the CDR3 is TGCAGTGCTAGCGGGACGAACTACAATGAGCAGTTCTTC. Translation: CSASGTNYNEQFF.

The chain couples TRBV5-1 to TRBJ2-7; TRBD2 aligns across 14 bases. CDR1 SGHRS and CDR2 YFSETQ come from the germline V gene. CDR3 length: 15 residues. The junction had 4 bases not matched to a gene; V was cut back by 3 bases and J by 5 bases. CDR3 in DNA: TGCGCCAGCAGCTCGACTAGCGGGAGGGCCCACGAGCAGTACTTC. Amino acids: CASSSTSGRAHEQYF. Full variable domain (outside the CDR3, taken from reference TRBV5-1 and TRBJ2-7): KAGVTQTPRYLIKTRGQQVTLSCSPISGHRSVSWYQQTPGQGLQFLFEYFSETQRNKGNFPGRFSGRQFSNSRSEMNVSTLELGDSALYLCASSSTSGRAHEQYFGPGTRLTVT.

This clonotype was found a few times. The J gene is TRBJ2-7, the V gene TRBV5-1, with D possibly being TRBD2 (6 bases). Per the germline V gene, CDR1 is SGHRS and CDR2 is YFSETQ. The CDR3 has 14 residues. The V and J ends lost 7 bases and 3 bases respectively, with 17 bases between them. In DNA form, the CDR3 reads TGCGCCAGCGGAATAGGAGGGATTGGCTACGAGCAGTACTTC. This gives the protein CASGIGGIGYEQYF.

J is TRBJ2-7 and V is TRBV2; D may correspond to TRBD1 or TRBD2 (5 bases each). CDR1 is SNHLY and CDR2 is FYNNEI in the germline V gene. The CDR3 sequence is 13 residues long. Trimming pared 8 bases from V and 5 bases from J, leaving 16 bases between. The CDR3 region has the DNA TGTGCCAGCCTACCCGGGACCCTGGACGAGCAGTACTTC. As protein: CASLPGTLDEQYF.

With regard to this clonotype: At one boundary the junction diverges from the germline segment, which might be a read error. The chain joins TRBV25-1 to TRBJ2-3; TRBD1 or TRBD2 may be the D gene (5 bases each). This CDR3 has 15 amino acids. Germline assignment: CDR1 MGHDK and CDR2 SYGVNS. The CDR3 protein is CVSSGRDRFTDTQYF. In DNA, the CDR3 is TGTGTCAGCAGTGGCCGGGACCGCTTCACAGATACGCAGTATTTT.

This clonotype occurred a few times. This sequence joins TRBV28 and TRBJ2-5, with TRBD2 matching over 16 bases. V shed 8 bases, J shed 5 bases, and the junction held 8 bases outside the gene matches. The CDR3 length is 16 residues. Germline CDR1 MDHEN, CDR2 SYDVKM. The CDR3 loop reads CASGKGLAGGPETQYF. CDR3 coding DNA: TGTGCCAGCGGAAAGGGACTAGCGGGAGGGCCGGAGACCCAGTACTTC.

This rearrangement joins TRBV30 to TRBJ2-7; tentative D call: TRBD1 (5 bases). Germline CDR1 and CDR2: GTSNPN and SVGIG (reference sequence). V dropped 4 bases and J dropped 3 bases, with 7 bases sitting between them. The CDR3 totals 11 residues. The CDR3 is CAWNQGYEQYF. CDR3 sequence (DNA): TGTGCCTGGAACCAGGGCTACGAGCAGTACTTC.

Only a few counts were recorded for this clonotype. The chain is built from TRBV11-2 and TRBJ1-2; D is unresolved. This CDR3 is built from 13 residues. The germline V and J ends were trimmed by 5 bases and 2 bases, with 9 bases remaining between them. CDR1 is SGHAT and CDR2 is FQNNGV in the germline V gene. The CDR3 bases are TGTGCCAGCAGCCCCGGGAGGAACTATGGCTACACCTTC. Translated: CASSPGRNYGYTF.

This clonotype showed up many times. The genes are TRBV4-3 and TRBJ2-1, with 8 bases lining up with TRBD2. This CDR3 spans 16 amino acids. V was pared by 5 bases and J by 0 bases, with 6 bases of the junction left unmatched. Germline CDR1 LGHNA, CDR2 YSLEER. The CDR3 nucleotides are TGCGCCAGCAGCACCCATACTAGCGGCTCCTACAATGAGCAGTTCTTC. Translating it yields CASSTHTSGSYNEQFF.

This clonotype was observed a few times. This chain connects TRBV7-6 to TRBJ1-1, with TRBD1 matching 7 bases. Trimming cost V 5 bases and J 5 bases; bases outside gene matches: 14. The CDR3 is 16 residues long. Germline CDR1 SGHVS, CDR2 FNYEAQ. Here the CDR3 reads CASSLMPQGDWTEAFF. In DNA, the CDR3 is TGTGCCAGCAGCCTCATGCCCCAGGGGGACTGGACTGAAGCTTTCTTT.

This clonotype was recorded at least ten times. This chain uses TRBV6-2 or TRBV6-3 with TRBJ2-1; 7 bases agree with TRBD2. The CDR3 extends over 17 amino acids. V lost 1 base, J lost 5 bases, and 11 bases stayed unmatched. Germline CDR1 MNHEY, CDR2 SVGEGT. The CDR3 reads CASSYFGGGPWNNEQFF. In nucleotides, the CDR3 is TGTGCCAGCAGTTACTTCGGGGGAGGGCCGTGGAACAATGAGCAGTTCTTC.

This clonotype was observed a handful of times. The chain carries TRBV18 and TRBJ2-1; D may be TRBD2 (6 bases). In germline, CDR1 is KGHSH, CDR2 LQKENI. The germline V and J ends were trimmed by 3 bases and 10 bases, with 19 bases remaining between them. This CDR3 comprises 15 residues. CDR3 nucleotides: TGTGCCAGCTCACCTTCCCGGGACTTACCCCTGGAGCAGTTCTTC. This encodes CASSPSRDLPLEQFF.

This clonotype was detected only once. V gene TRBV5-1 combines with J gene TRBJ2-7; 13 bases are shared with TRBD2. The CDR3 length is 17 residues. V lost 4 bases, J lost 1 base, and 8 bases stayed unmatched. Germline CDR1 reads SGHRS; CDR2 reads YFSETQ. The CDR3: CASSPGTSGIISYEQYF. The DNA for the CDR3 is TGCGCCAGCAGCCCCGGGACTAGCGGGATTATTTCCTACGAGCAGTACTTC.

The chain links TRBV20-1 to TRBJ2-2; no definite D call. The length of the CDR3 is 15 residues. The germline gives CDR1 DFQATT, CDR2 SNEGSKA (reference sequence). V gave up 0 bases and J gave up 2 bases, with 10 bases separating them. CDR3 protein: CSARDSRPNTGELFF. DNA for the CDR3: TGCAGTGCTAGAGATTCCCGGCCCAACACCGGGGAGCTGTTTTTT.

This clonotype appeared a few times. The CDR3 nucleotides are TGTGCCTGGAGTGTACCCCAGGAGCAGTTCTTC. This sequence encodes CAWSVPQEQFF. The chain combines TRBV30 with TRBJ2-1, with D uncertain. Germline assignment: CDR1 GTSNPN and CDR2 SVGIG (reference sequence). The length of the CDR3 is 11 residues. Trimming cost V 0 bases and J 10 bases, with 7 bases left between them.

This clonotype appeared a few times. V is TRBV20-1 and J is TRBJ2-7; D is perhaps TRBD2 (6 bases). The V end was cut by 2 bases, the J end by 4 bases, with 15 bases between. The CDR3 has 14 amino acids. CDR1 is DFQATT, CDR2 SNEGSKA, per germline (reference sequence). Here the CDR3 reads CSARPPGLRYEQYF. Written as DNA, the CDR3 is TGCAGTGCTAGACCTCCGGGACTGAGGTACGAGCAGTACTTC.

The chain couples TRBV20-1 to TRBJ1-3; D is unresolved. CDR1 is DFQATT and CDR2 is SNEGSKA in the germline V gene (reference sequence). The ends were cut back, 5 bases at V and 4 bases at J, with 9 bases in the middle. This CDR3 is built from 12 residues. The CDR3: CSASPRGNTIYF. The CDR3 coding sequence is TGCAGTGCTTCTCCTCGGGGAAACACCATATATTTT.

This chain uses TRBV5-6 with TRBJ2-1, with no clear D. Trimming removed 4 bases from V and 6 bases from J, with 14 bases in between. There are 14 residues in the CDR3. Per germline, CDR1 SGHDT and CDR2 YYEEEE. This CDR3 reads CASSKTGPLNEQFF. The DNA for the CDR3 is TGTGCCAGCAGCAAGACCGGGCCACTCAATGAGCAGTTCTTC.